These 31 T cell receptor beta chains were sequenced from one sample in a study of STAT5B mutations in CD4+ large granular lymphocyte leukemia. Assay used: immunoSEQ multiplex PCR; TCRdb lists only in-frame clones, some missing. Of about 33,000 clones listed, around 76% are singletons. Sequencing was carried out using CD4+ T cells from blood buffy coats. The receptor source for this set is a human donor in good health.

This clone showed up just once. This sequence joins TRBV19 and TRBJ1-3; unclear D gene. CDR1 is LNHDA, CDR2 SQIVND, per germline (reference sequence). The CDR3 covers 14 residues. The V gene lost 8 bases and the J gene lost 1 base, with 12 bases spanning the gap. The CDR3 nucleotides read TGTGCCAGTGCCGCTGACTTGTCTGGAAACACCATATATTTT. This codes for CASAADLSGNTIYF.

The chain combines TRBV5-1 with TRBJ2-5; TRBD1 might be the D (6 bases). The J call is uncertain, as TRBJ2-7 better fits the DNA end. CDR3 size: 15 residues. CDR1 is SGHRS and CDR2 is YFSETQ in the germline V gene. CDR3 sequence: CASSLEPGETYEQYF. The CDR3 region has the DNA TGCGCCAGCAGCTTGGAGCCAGGGGAAACCTACGAGCAGTACTTC.

V and J are TRBV27 and TRBJ2-5; 7 bases align to TRBD1. Germline CDR1 and CDR2: MNHEY and SMNVEV (reference sequence). J was trimmed by 5 bases and V by 2 bases; bases with no gene match: 2. The CDR3 contains 13 residues. The CDR3 sequence: CASSLRGPETQYF. CDR3 in DNA: TGTGCCAGCAGTTTAAGGGGGCCGGAGACCCAGTACTTC.

With respect to this clone: Relative to the germline gene, one junction end is altered; a read error may explain this. The rearrangement joins TRBV7-7 to TRBJ2-5; no clear D. Germline V gene sequence: CDR1 SSHAT, CDR2 FNYEAQ (reference sequence). The CDR3 is 14 amino acids. The CDR3 nucleotides are TGTGCTAGCAGCGTGAGTTGGCCCCCCGAGACCCAGTACTTC. Its protein is CASSVSWPPETQYF. Full variable domain (rest looked up from reference TRBV7-7 and TRBJ2-5): GAGVSQSPRYKVTKRGQDVTLRCDPISSHATLYWYQQALGQGPEFLTYFNYEAQPDKSGLPSDRFSAERPEGSISTLTIQRTEQRDSAMYRCASSVSWPPETQYFGPGTRLLVL.

This clone was counted a single time. CDR3 sequence: CASSLGTGGHEQFF. The CDR3, as DNA: TGTGCCAGCAGCTTAGGGACTGGGGGGCATGAGCAGTTCTTC. The chain combines TRBV11-2 with TRBJ2-1; D assignment may be TRBD1 or TRBD2 (6 bases each). V was trimmed by 1 base and J by 8 bases, leaving 12 bases between them. Germline assignment: CDR1 SGHAT and CDR2 FQNNGV. CDR3 length: 14 amino acids.

The V call is TRBV19, the J call TRBJ1-2; D gene ambiguous. The V end was cut by 7 bases, the J end by 7 bases, with 10 bases between. This CDR3 contains 11 residues. Germline V gives CDR1 LNHDA, CDR2 SQIVND (reference sequence). CDR3 sequence reads: CASKNWSGYTF. CDR3 nucleotides: TGTGCCAGTAAAAATTGGTCTGGCTACACCTTC.

The rearrangement joins TRBV9 to TRBJ2-5; D ambiguous. From germline, CDR1 is SGDLS and CDR2 YYNGEE. The CDR3 is 15 residues long. Trimming removed 4 bases from V and 0 bases from J, with 13 bases in between. DNA for the CDR3: TGTGCCAGCAGCCCCCGGGCGGTGGACCAAGAGACCCAGTACTTC. It yields the protein CASSPRAVDQETQYF.

In DNA, the CDR3 is TGTGCCAGCAGCCCCCCTAGCGGGAGGGCCCAAGGGTTGGGTACGCAGTATTTT. Translating it yields CASSPPSGRAQGLGTQYF. The V call is TRBV7-9, the J call TRBJ2-3; TRBD2 matches at 12 bases. With V trimmed by 5 bases and J by 8 bases, 17 bases remained unmatched. The germline V gene has CDR1 SEHNR and CDR2 FQNEAQ (reference sequence). This CDR3 comprises 18 residues.

The chain is built from TRBV9 and TRBJ2-6; 10 positions match TRBD1. From germline, CDR1 is SGDLS and CDR2 YYNGEE. The CDR3 covers 19 residues. J lost 4 bases, V lost 3 bases, and 13 bases had no gene match. CDR3 DNA: TGTGCCAGCAGCGCGATAGGGACAGGGGCGACGGGCGGGGCCAACGTCCTGACTTTC. Its protein product is CASSAIGTGATGGANVLTF.

The CDR3 sequence is CASSLLGDTGGDTQYF. CDR3 nucleotide sequence: TGTGCCAGCAGTTTATTAGGGGATACAGGGGGAGATACGCAGTATTTT. The rearrangement links TRBV28 to TRBJ2-3; TRBD1 matches at 8 bases. The CDR3 is made up of 16 amino acids. The V gene's germline CDR1 is MDHEN and CDR2 SYDVKM. Unmatched junction bases numbered 8, after V lost 1 base and J lost 5 bases.

This clone has only a few counts. The chain links TRBV15 to TRBJ1-3, with D maybe TRBD1 (5 bases). V was cut by 1 base and J by 5 bases, with 18 bases left in between. This CDR3 has 17 amino acids. CDR1 and CDR2 (germline): LNHNV, YYDKDF (reference sequence). The CDR3: CATSRGAGLAGRNTIYF. CDR3 DNA: TGTGCCACCAGCAGAGGGGCAGGGCTAGCGGGGAGAAACACCATATATTTT. Together with reference TRBV15 and TRBJ1-3, the CDR3 gives the full variable domain: DAMVIQNPRYQVTQFGKPVTLSCSQTLNHNVMYWYQQKSSQAPKLLFHYYDKDFNNEADTPDNFQSRRPNTSFCFLDIRSPGLGDTAMYLCATSRGAGLAGRNTIYFGEGSWLTVV.

This chain joins TRBV7-9 and TRBJ2-3, with D perhaps matching TRBD1 or TRBD2 (5 bases each). Germline CDR1 is SEHNR and CDR2 is FQNEAQ (reference sequence). V lost 7 bases and J 4 bases, leaving 15 bases between the germline ends. This CDR3 has 14 amino acids. The CDR3 DNA follows: TGTGCCAGCACAAGGGCCCTGGGGGCAGATACGCAGTATTTT. Translated: CASTRALGADTQYF.

The chain employs TRBV18 and TRBJ1-5; TRBD1 is a possible D gene (5 bases). Trimming stripped 2 bases from V and 9 bases from J, with 11 bases between. The germline V gene encodes CDR1 KGHSH and CDR2 LQKENI. The CDR3 is 13 amino acids. The CDR3 DNA reads TGTGCCAGCTCACCAGGGACCCTTGGGCCCCAGCATTTT. It yields the protein CASSPGTLGPQHF.

The chain joins TRBV7-8 to TRBJ1-4; no clear D gene. Per germline, CDR1 SGHVS and CDR2 FQNEAQ. This CDR3 region has 15 residues. Trimming removed 7 bases at V and 8 bases at J, with 20 bases between. CDR3 loop: CASTPGWNSYEKLFF. The CDR3 nucleotides read TGTGCCAGCACCCCTGGTTGGAACTCTTACGAAAAACTGTTTTTT.

This clone occurred once. The chain carries TRBV6-5 and TRBJ2-3; D perhaps matches TRBD2 (6 bases). Germline-derived CDR1 and CDR2 are MNHEY and SVGAGI. Trimming stripped 2 bases from V and 11 bases from J, with 8 bases between. The CDR3 contains 11 residues. The CDR3 DNA is TGTGCCAGCAGTTACGGGGGAGGGCAGTATTTT. It yields the protein CASSYGGGQYF.

This chain uses TRBV18 with TRBJ2-3; tentatively, D is TRBD1 or TRBD2 (6 bases each). The V gene's germline CDR1 is KGHSH and CDR2 LQKENI. V was shortened by 3 bases and J by 0 bases, with 10 bases between the two germline ends. The CDR3 is made up of 15 amino acids. The CDR3 region is CASSPAGHSTDTQYF. Written as DNA, the CDR3 is TGTGCCAGCTCACCGGCGGGACACAGCACAGATACGCAGTATTTT.

The rearrangement links TRBV11-3 to TRBJ2-2, with 9 nucleotides matching TRBD1. This CDR3 has 16 residues. V trimming: 5 bases; J trimming: 1 base; junction bases outside the gene matches: 5. Germline V gene data show CDR1 as SGHNT and CDR2 as YENEEA. CDR3 amino acids: CASSPHRGRNTGELFF. CDR3 bases: TGTGCCAGCAGCCCCCACAGGGGGCGGAACACCGGGGAGCTGTTTTTT.

The V call is TRBV29-1, the J call TRBJ1-2; 8 bases are a match to TRBD1. This CDR3 contains 14 residues. V dropped 2 bases and J dropped 6; count of bases not matched to a gene: 8. CDR1 is SQVTM, CDR2 ANQGSEA, per germline. This chain's CDR3 is CSVEFDRGNDGYTF. The CDR3 coding sequence is TGCAGCGTTGAATTTGACAGGGGAAACGATGGCTACACCTTC.

The chain employs TRBV13 and TRBJ1-5, with a possible D match to TRBD1 (5 bases). The V end was cut by 2 bases, the J end by 12 bases, with 17 bases between. The CDR3 sequence is 14 residues long. Germline values: CDR1 PRHDT, CDR2 FYEKMQ (reference sequence). As DNA, the CDR3 is TGTGCCAGCAGCTTAAGAGGACACGGTACTCTCCAGCATTTT. Its translation is CASSLRGHGTLQHF.

This chain links TRBV6-5 with TRBJ2-3; weak D call: TRBD2 (5 bases). V lost 4 bases and J 6 bases, leaving 8 bases between the germline ends. The CDR3 extends over 12 amino acids. Per germline, CDR1 MNHEY and CDR2 SVGAGI. The CDR3 region has the DNA TGTGCCAGCAGTTTCACTAGGGATACGCAGTATTTT. Its translation is CASSFTRDTQYF.

The rearrangement links TRBV18 to TRBJ2-3; D is unclear. Germline V gene lookup returns CDR1 KGHSH and CDR2 LQKENI. The CDR3 totals 12 residues. Trimming took 1 base from V and 7 from J, leaving 6 bases between them. In DNA form, the CDR3 reads TGTGCCAGCTCACCACTAGGTAATACGCAGTATTTT. The encoded protein is CASSPLGNTQYF. Combining the CDR3 with reference TRBV18 and TRBJ2-3 gives the whole variable domain NAGVMQNPRHLVRRRGQEARLRCSPMKGHSHVYWYRQLPEEGLKFMVYLQKENIIDESGMPKERFSAEFPKEGPSILRIQQVVRGDSAAYFCASSPLGNTQYFGPGTRLTVL.

This clone was found a few times. The V call is TRBV6-1, the J call TRBJ2-2; 7 bases are shared with TRBD2. CDR3 length equals 15 residues. Per the germline V gene, CDR1 is MNHNS and CDR2 is SASEGT. With V trimmed by 8 bases and J by 4 bases, 10 bases remained unmatched. DNA of the CDR3: TGTGCCAGCGAGGGCGGGGGATATGCCACCGGGGAGCTGTTTTTT. Its protein is CASEGGGYATGELFF.

The chain has TRBV7-7 and TRBJ2-3, with 8 bases fitting TRBD2. The CDR3 is 16 residues long. V shed 2 bases, J shed 5 bases, and the junction held 9 bases outside the gene matches. The germline V gene has CDR1 SSHAT and CDR2 FNYEAQ (reference sequence). Written as DNA, the CDR3 is TGTGCCAGCAGCTTATCCTCCGGGGGGGCCGTAGATACGCAGTATTTT. It translates to CASSLSSGGAVDTQYF.

V is TRBV11-2 and J is TRBJ1-2; no clear D. Germline V gene sequence: CDR1 SGHAT, CDR2 FQNNGV. The V end lost 5 bases, the J end lost 2 bases, and 12 bases lay between the germline ends. CDR3 size: 14 residues. Here the CDR3 reads CASSGSALNYGYTF. The CDR3 DNA reads as TGTGCCAGCAGCGGGTCAGCGCTAAACTATGGCTACACCTTC.

This chain connects TRBV6-5 to TRBJ2-1; 12 bases match TRBD1. J lost 8 bases, V lost 6 bases, and 8 bases had no gene match. The germline gives CDR1 MNHEY, CDR2 SVGAGI. This CDR3 spans 15 amino acids. The CDR3 protein is CASSSGQGADDEQFF. The CDR3 DNA follows: TGTGCCAGCAGCTCGGGACAGGGGGCTGACGATGAGCAGTTCTTC.

The sample holds a few counts of this clone. The V and J genes are TRBV5-1 and TRBJ2-7, with D perhaps matching TRBD1 or TRBD2 (5 bases each). Germline V CDR1 and CDR2: SGHRS, YFSETQ. The CDR3 totals 15 residues. Trimming removed 3 bases at V and 0 bases at J, with 13 bases between. The chain's CDR3 is CASSSAAGSSYEQYF. The CDR3 DNA is TGCGCCAGCAGCTCGGCGGCAGGGAGCTCCTACGAGCAGTACTTC.

The chain is built from TRBV11-3 and TRBJ2-7; D may be TRBD1 (6 bases). From germline, CDR1 is SGHNT and CDR2 YENEEA. This CDR3 has 13 residues. Trimming removed 5 bases from V and 2 bases from J, with 10 bases in between. CDR3: CASSHGQPYEQYF. In DNA, the CDR3 is TGTGCCAGCAGCCATGGACAGCCCTACGAGCAGTACTTC.

The genes are TRBV5-1 and TRBJ1-2; D gene ambiguous. Trimming cost V 4 bases and J 2 bases, with 9 bases left between them. The CDR3 is 13 amino acids. CDR1 is SGHRS, CDR2 YFSETQ, per germline. The CDR3 DNA reads as TGCGCCAGCAGCAACACCGAAAACTATGGCTACACCTTC. It yields the protein CASSNTENYGYTF.

The genes are TRBV5-5 and TRBJ2-7; D is ambiguous. The CDR3 consists of 15 residues. The germline CDR1 and CDR2 sequences are SGHKS and YYEKEE (reference sequence). V lost 2 bases, J lost 1 base, and 13 bases lay in between. The CDR3 sequence: CASSLIPVLSYEQYF. As DNA, the CDR3 is TGTGCCAGCAGCTTAATCCCGGTTCTGTCCTACGAGCAGTACTTC. Variable domain in full (rest from reference TRBV5-5 and TRBJ2-7): DAGVTQSPTHLIKTRGQQVTLRCSPISGHKSVSWYQQVLGQGPQFIFQYYEKEERGRGNFPDRFSARQFPNYSSELNVNALLLGDSALYLCASSLIPVLSYEQYFGPGTRLTVT.

The CDR3 reads CASSLSNPPEAFF. CDR3 DNA sequence: TGTGCCAGCAGCTTATCGAACCCCCCTGAAGCTTTCTTT. This chain uses TRBV11-2 with TRBJ1-1; D uncertain. Trimming removed 2 bases at V and 6 bases at J, with 10 bases between. This CDR3 region has 13 residues. CDR1 and CDR2 from the germline V gene are SGHAT and FQNNGV. The full variable domain, in which reference TRBV11-2 and TRBJ1-1 provide the parts outside the CDR3, is EAGVAQSPRYKIIEKRQSVAFWCNPISGHATLYWYQQILGQGPKLLIQFQNNGVVDDSQLPKDRFSAERLKGVDSTLKIQPAKLEDSAVYLCASSLSNPPEAFFGQGTRLTVV.

The V call is TRBV4-3, the J call TRBJ1-1, with 7 bases lining up with TRBD1. CDR1 LGHNA and CDR2 YSLEER come from the germline V gene. Losses at the gene ends were 4 bases for V and 4 bases for J; bases not matched to a gene: 6. The CDR3 totals 14 residues. In DNA form, the CDR3 reads TGCGCCAGCAGCCTCGACAGGGCGAGCACTGAAGCTTTCTTT. It encodes CASSLDRASTEAFF.